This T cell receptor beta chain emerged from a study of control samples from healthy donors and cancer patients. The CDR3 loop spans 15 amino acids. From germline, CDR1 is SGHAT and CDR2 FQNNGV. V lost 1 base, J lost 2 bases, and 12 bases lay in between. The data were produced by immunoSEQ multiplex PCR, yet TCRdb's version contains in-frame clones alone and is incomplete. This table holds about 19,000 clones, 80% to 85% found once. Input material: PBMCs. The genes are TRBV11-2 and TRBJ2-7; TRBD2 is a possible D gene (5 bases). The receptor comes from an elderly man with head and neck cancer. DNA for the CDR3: TGTGCCAGCAGCTTAGCGGGGATTACGGCCTACGAGCAGTACTTC. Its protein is CASSLAGITAYEQYF.